The present TCR beta chain was sequenced within a study of T cell changes during pregnancy in multiple sclerosis. The data were produced by immunoSEQ multiplex PCR, yet TCRdb's version contains in-frame clones alone and is incomplete. This sample yields some 60,000 clones, of which approximately 86% are seen a single time; roughly 0.4% belongs to the top ten. Judged by abundance, this clone is medium-sized. The sample was CD4+ T cells from peripheral blood mononuclear cells, taken in the third trimester of pregnancy. The receptor was isolated from a female donor with multiple sclerosis, enrolled in a pregnancy study.

The CDR3 loop is CAWASGTGSEKLFF. The CDR3 DNA reads as TGTGCCTGGGCTTCCGGGACAGGTAGTGAAAAACTGTTTTTT. V gene TRBV30 combines with J gene TRBJ1-4, with 8 bases identical to TRBD1. V lost 5 bases, J lost 7 bases, and 9 bases stayed unmatched. This CDR3 spans 14 amino acids. Germline CDR1 and CDR2: GTSNPN and SVGIG (reference sequence).